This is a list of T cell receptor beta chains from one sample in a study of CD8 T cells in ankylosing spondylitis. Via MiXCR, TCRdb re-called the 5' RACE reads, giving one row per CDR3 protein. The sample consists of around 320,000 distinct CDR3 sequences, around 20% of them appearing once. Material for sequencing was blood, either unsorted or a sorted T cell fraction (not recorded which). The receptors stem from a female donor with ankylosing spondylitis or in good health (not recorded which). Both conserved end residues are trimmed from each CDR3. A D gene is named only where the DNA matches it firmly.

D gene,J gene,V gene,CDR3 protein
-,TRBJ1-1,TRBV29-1,SLGGNTEAF
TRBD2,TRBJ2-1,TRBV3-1,ASSQDTSGGGNEQF
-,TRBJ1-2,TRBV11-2,ASSLDGVSGSKSGYT
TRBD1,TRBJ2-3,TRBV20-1,SARDPWTGGGDTQY
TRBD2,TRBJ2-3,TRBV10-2,ASRGTGGGNEDTQY
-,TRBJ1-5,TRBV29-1,SVGGNSNQPQH
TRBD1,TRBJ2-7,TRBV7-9,ASTSGTAGFYEQY
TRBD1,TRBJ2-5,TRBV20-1,SARIPGQGRETQY
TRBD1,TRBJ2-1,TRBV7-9,ASSFRDRGYNEQF
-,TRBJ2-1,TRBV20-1,SASEPIPGDEQF
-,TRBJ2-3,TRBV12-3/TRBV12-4,ASSLAHRTDTQY
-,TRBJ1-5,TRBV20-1,SAGHLNQPQH
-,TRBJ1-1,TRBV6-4,ASRKQPFMNTEAF
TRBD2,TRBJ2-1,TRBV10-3,AISGLAGVEDEQF
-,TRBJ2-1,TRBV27,ASSPWTLRHNEQF
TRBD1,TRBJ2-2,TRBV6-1,ASMGQGGRTGELF
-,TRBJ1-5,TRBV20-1,SARLGANQPQH
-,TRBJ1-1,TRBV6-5,ASSYGRSGTEAF
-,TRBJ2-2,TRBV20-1,SARDQKRSTGELF
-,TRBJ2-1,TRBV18,ASSPEAGYNEQF
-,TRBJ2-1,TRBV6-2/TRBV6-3,ASSLGSGYNEQF
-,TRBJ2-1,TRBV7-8,ASRTGPGSYNEQF
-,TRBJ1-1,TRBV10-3,AISELGNTEAF
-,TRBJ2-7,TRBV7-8,ASSLGLQVYEQY
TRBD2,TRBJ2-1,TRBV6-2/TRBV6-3,ASSYPLLAEQF
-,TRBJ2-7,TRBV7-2,ARTRDEQY
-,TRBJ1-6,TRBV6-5,ASSYSGHRETPLH
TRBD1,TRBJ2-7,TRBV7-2,ASTDRQGVLTYEQY
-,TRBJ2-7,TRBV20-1,SARTGDRDSYEQY
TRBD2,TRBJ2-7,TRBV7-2,ASSSRLAAYEQY
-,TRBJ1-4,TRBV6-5,ASSYSRWGTNEKLF
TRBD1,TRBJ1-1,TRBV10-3,AISVEGQGNTEAF
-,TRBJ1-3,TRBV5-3,ARSLGGSSQTSSGNTIY
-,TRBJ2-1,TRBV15,ATSRRRPEQF
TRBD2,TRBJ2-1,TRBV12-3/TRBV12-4,ASTWTSGSNEQF
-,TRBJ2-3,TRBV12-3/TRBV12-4,ASRWGVGDTQY
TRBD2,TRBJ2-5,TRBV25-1,ASSKTSGRETQY
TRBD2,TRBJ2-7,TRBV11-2,ASSFNREAKQY
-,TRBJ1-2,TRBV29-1,SVSTANYGYT
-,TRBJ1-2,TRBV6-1,ASSRSGVASGYT
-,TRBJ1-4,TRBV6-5,ASSYDGATNEKLF
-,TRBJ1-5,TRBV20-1,SALIGNNQPQH
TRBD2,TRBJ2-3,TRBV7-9,ATRPRTSGTDTQY
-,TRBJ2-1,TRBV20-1,SADTTRDEQF
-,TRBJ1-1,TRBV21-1,ASGTTGFTEAF
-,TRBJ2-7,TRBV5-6,ASSPQGRGYEQY
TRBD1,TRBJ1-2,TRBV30,AWSTGVGYT
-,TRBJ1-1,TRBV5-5,ASSFRDNTEAF
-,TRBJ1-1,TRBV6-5,ASSYSRGARPDTEAF
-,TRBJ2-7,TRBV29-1,SVRGSYEQY
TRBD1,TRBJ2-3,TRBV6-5,ASRETGADTQY
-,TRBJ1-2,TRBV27,ASSPTRTFYGYT
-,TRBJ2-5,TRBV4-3,ASSQDHGAWTQY
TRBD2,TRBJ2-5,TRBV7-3,ASSPTRLAGGGIETQY
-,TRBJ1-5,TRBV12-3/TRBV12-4,ASSLTVSLYSNQPQH